A single T cell receptor (beta chain) is shown here with its context. The record originates from a study of blood T cell repertoires in COVID-19. As for the study in general: Acute and convalescent COVID-19 samples came from the United States, Italy and Spain. In each case, the material was cDNA or gDNA derived from T cells, B-cell-depleted T cells, or PBMCs.

In germline, CDR1 is SGHTS, CDR2 YDEGEE. Trimming removed 3 bases from V and 7 bases from J, with 17 bases in between. The CDR3 runs 16 residues. Original handling: Reference gene primer amplification yielded estimated nucleated cell counts. Produced via immunoSEQ multiplex PCR; TCRdb's table is partial and in-frame only. V, J and clone size derive from that table, while D and trimming were established from the DNA sequence. The sample yields 150,000 or so clones, 87% seen once. The specimen was peripheral blood. The source is a man at least 80 years old with acute or convalescent COVID-19. V and J are TRBV5-8 and TRBJ1-6, with a possible D match to TRBD1 (6 bases). The CDR3 DNA reads as TGTGCCAGCAGCTCTACAACTGGACAGCTCAATTCACCCCTCCACTTT. It yields the protein CASSSTTGQLNSPLHF.